This T cell receptor (beta chain) came from a study of OX40 agonist ivuxolimab in advanced cancers. About the research overall: Ivuxolimab was delivered to patients intravenously every 2 weeks at doses spanning 0.01 to 10 mg/kg. Averaging roughly 60 years in age, with a range of 23 to 79, the cohort was 82.7% male.

General study findings and limits: Relative to CD4+, CD8+ T cells held more expanded clones on average.

Clones were sequenced by immunoSEQ multiplex PCR, and TCRdb holds only the in-frame ones, with some missing. The data contain some 99,000 clones, about 83% of them seen just once; the ten biggest clones take up approximately 0.5%. The CDR3 runs 14 residues. V gave up 0 bases and J gave up 1 base, with 6 bases separating them. CDR1 is SGHRS and CDR2 is YFSETQ in the germline V gene. This clone came up once. Its target is unknown. The same CDR3 arises from other DNA sequences in this sample as well. This sequence was found in an adult with an advanced solid tumor such as melanoma, head and neck, liver or kidney cancer. V is TRBV5-1 and J is TRBJ2-3, with a tentative D call TRBD2 (6 bases). The sample here was CD4+ or CD8+ T cells sorted from blood, taken in a trial of the OX40 agonist ivuxolimab. Here the CDR3 DNA reads TGCGCCAGCAGCTTGGAGCGGGGCACAGATACGCAGTATTTT. Translation gives CASSLERGTDTQYF.